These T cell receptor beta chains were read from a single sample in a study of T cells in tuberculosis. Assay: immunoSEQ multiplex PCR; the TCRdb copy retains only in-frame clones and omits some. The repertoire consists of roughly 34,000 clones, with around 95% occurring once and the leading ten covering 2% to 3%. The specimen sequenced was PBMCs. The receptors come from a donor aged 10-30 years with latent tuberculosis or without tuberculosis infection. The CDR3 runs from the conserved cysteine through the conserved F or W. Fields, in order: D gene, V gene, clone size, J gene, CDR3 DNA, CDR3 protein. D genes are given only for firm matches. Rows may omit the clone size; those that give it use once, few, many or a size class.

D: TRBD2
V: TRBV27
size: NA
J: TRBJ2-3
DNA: TGTGCCAGCAGTTTTTTCAGTCCTCGACTAGCGGGAGGAGAAGATACGCAGTATTTT
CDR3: CASSFFSPRLAGGEDTQYF

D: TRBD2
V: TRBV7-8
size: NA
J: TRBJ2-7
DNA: TGTGCCAGCAGCTCATACCGCCTAGGACTAGCGGGAGAAGGCGAGCAGTACTTC
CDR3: CASSSYRLGLAGEGEQYF

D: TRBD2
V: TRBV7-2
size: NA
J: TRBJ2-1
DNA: TGTGCCAGCAGCTTACGCGGGGGGGCTATCAATGAGCAGTTCTTC
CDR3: CASSLRGGAINEQFF

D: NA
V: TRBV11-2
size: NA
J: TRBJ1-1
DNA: TGTGCCAGCAGCTTAGCCCTCCAAGGGAGGGACACTGAAGCTTTCTTT
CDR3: CASSLALQGRDTEAFF

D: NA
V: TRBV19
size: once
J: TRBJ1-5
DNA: TGTGCCACCGCGTGGAGCAACAATCAGCCCCAGCATTTT
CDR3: CATAWSNNQPQHF

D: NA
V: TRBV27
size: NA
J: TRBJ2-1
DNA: TGTGCCAGCAGTTCGGGGATATTTAATGAGCAGTTCTTC
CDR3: CASSSGIFNEQFF

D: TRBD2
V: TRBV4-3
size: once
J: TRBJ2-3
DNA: TGCGCCAGCAGCCAAGAACTTATGCGGGGGGGCCTAGTAGATACGCAGTATTTT
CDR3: CASSQELMRGGLVDTQYF

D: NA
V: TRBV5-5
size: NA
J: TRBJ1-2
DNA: TGTGCCAGCAGCCGTCGTTACGGAGACTACACCTTC
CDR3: CASSRRYGDYTF

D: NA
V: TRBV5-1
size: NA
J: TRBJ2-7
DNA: TGCGCCAGCAGCTTGGGGGCCTACTCCTACGAGCAGTACTTC
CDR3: CASSLGAYSYEQYF

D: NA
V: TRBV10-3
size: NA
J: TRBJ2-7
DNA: TGTGCCATCAGTGGACGCGGGGTTAGCTACGAGCAGTACTTC
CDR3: CAISGRGVSYEQYF

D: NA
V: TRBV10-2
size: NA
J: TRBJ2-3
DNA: TGCGCCAGCAGTGAGAAAAAGCGGGGCACAGATACGCAGTATTTT
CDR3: CASSEKKRGTDTQYF

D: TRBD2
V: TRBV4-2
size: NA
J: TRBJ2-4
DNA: TGTGCCAGCAGCCAAATAGCGGGAGGGTCCAAAAACATTCAGTACTTC
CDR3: CASSQIAGGSKNIQYF

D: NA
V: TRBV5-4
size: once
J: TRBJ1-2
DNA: TGTGCCAGCAGCATACAGGGAGAGGACTATGGCTACACCTTC
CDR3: CASSIQGEDYGYTF

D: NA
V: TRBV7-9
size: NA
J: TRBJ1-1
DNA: TGTGCCAGCAGCCTACAGGGAGGGTACACTGAAGCTTTCTTT
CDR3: CASSLQGGYTEAFF

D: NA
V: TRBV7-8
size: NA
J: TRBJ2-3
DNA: TGTGCCAGCAGCTTACGCCCGGGGGTTGGGGCAGATACGCAGTATTTT
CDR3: CASSLRPGVGADTQYF

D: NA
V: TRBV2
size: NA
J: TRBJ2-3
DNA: TGTGCCAGCAGTGTGGCGGGGGCTAGCACAGATACGCAGTATTTT
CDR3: CASSVAGASTDTQYF

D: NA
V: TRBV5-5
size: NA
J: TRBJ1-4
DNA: TGTGCCAGCAGCTTGGGGCAGGGCTCCGAAAAACTGTTTTTT
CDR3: CASSLGQGSEKLFF

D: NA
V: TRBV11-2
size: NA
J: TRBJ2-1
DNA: TGTGCCAGCAGCCCACGGGACACAATTACCATCAATGAGCAGTTCTTC
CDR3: CASSPRDTITINEQFF

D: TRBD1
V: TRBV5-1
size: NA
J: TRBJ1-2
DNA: TGCGCCAGACGCCTTGTGAGACAGGGGAGTCACTATGGCTACACCTTC
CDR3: CARRLVRQGSHYGYTF

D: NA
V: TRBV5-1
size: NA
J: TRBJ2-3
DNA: TGCGCCAGCAGCTTGGACAGTACCACAGATACGCAGTATTTT
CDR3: CASSLDSTTDTQYF

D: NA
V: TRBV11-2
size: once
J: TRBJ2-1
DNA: TGTGCCAGCAGCTCCTCGCCGGGGGGCTATTACAATGAGCAGTTCTTC
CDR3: CASSSSPGGYYNEQFF

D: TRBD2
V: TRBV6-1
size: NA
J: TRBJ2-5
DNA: TGTGCCAGCAGTGTTAGATGGACTAGCGGGGGTCGCCAAGAGACCCAGTACTTC
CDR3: CASSVRWTSGGRQETQYF

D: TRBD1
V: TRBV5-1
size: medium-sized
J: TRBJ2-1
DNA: TGCGCCAGCAGCCCGGGACAGAATCGGTACAATGAGCAGTTCTTC
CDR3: CASSPGQNRYNEQFF

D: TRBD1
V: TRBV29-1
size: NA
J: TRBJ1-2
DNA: TGCAGCGTACAGGGGAGCTATGGCTACACCTTC
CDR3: CSVQGSYGYTF

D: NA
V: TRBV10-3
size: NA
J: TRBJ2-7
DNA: TGTGCCATCAGCATCGTATCCAGAAACCACGAGCAGTACTTC
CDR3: CAISIVSRNHEQYF

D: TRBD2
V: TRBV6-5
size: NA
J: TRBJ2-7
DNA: TGTGCCAGCAGTTACGCGGGGACTACCCTTTACGAGCAGTACTTC
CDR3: CASSYAGTTLYEQYF

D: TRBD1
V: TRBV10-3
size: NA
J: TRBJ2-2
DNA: TGTGCCATCAGGACCGGGACAGGGGGCACCGGGGAGCTGTTTTTT
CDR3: CAIRTGTGGTGELFF

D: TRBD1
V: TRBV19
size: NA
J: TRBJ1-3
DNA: TGTGCCAGTACCCCGACAGGGAAGGGGTCTGGAAACACCATATATTTT
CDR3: CASTPTGKGSGNTIYF

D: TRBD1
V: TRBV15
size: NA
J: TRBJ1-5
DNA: TGTGCCACCAGCAGAGGACAGGGGGCAGGTCAGCCCCAGCATTTT
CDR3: CATSRGQGAGQPQHF

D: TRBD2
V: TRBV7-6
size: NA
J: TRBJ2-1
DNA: TGTGCCAGCAGAACGACTAGCGGGAGTAACGATGAGCAGTTCTTC
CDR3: CASRTTSGSNDEQFF

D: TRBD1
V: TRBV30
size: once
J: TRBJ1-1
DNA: TGTGCCTCGCAACAACAGGGGCGGAACACTGAAGCTTTCTTT
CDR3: CASQQQGRNTEAFF

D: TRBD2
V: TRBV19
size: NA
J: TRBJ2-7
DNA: TGTGCCAGTAGTATCGGTACTAGCGGTTTCTACGAGCAGTACTTC
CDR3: CASSIGTSGFYEQYF

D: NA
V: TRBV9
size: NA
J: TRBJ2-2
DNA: TGTGCCAGCACGGTGGGGAGCGCGAACACCGGGGAGCTGTTTTTT
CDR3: CASTVGSANTGELFF

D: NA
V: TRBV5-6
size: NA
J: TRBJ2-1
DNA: TGTGCCAGCAGCCTATTCTATTACAATGAGCAGTTCTTC
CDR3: CASSLFYYNEQFF

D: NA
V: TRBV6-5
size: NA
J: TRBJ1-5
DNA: TGTGCCAGCAGAGGGGGTTCCAATCAGCCCCAGCATTTT
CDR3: CASRGGSNQPQHF

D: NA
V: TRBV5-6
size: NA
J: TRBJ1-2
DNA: TGTGCCAGTAACCGAGGAAGAGGGCCAGACTACACCTTC
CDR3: CASNRGRGPDYTF

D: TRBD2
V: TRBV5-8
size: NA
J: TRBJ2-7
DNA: TGTGCCAGCAGCTCGGGACTAGCGGGACGTTACGAGCAGTACTTC
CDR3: CASSSGLAGRYEQYF

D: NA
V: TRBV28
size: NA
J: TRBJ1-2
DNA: TGTGCCAGCAGTTTCGGGGATAGAGGCTACACCTTC
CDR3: CASSFGDRGYTF

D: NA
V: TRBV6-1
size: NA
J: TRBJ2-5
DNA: TGTGCCAGCAGTGAAGGGCGGTTATTAGAGACCCAGTACTTC
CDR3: CASSEGRLLETQYF

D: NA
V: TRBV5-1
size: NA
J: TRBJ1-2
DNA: TGCGCCAGCAGCTTGGCATCTAACTATGGCTACACCTTC
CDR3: CASSLASNYGYTF

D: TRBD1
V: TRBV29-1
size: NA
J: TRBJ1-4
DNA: TGCAGCGTCCTAACAGGGGAAGGGGATGAAAAACTGTTTTTT
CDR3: CSVLTGEGDEKLFF

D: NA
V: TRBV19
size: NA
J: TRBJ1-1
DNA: TGTGCCAGTCGACCGGGGGTTCACACTGAAGCTTTCTTT
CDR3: CASRPGVHTEAFF

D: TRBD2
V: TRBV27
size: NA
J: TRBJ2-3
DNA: TGTGCCAGCAGTCCCCCAAGGCAGCTAGCGGCAGATACGCAGTATTTT
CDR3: CASSPPRQLAADTQYF

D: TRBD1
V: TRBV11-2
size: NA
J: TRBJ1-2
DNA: TGTGCCAGCAGCTTAAATTTGCCGGGACAGGGGGACTATGGCTACACCTTC
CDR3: CASSLNLPGQGDYGYTF

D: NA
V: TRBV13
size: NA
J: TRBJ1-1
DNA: TGTGCCAGCAGCTTAGACAGGGCGAACACTGAAGCTTTCTTT
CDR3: CASSLDRANTEAFF

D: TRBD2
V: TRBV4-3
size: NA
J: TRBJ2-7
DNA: TGCGCCAGCAGCCGAATACCTTTAGCGGGGGGTGGCGAGCAGTACTTC
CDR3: CASSRIPLAGGGEQYF

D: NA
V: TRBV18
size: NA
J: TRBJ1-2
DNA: TGTGCCAGCTCACCCCAAGGGGCGGGCTACACCTTC
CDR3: CASSPQGAGYTF

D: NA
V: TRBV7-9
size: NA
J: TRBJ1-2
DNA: TGTGCCAGCAGCTTAATATCAACAGGGTACGGCTACACCTTC
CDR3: CASSLISTGYGYTF

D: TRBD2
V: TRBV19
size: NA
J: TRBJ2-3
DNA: TGTGCCAGTAGTAGGACTAGCAGCACAGATACGCAGTATTTT
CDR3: CASSRTSSTDTQYF

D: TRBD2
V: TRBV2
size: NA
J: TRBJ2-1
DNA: TGTGCCAGCTGCCCGGGGGGGGGTGAGCAGTTCTTC
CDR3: CASCPGGGEQFF

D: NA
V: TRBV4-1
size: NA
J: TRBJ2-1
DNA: TGCGCCAGCAGCCAAGAGGCGGGCGGAAGCTCCTACAATGAGCAGTTCTTC
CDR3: CASSQEAGGSSYNEQFF

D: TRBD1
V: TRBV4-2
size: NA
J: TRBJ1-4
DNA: TGTGCCAGCAGCCACCGACAGGGAGAGGAAAAACTGTTTTTT
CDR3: CASSHRQGEEKLFF